Listed below are T cell receptor beta chains from one sample, sequenced in a study of early T cells in non-severe SARS-CoV-2 infection. TCRdb reanalysed the 5' RACE reads using MiXCR and keeps one entry per CDR3 protein. The profile shows 100,000 to 120,000 distinct CDR3 sequences, 9.5% to 13% of them singletons. The sample taken for sequencing was whole blood. These TCRs come from an adult who was a healthcare worker with PCR-confirmed SARS-CoV-2 infection or an uninfected control (not recorded which). CDR3s include the opening cysteine and the closing phenylalanine or tryptophan. A D gene is named only where the DNA matches it firmly. Clone size is stated in some rows and not others, as once, few, many or a class when expanded.

J: TRBJ1-5
D: TRBD1
size: many
V: TRBV6-6
DNA: TGTGCCAGCAGGGAGGACAGGGGGGCCAATCAGCCCCAGCATTTT
CDR3: CASREDRGANQPQHF

J: TRBJ1-6
D: -
size: few
V: TRBV12-3/TRBV12-4
DNA: TGTGCCACCCATTTGGGGGCAGGGAATTCACCCCTCCACTTT
CDR3: CATHLGAGNSPLHF

J: TRBJ2-3
D: -
size: few
V: TRBV12-3/TRBV12-4
DNA: TGTGCCAGCACCCCTTCGGTCACAGATACGCAGTATTTT
CDR3: CASTPSVTDTQYF

J: TRBJ2-2
D: TRBD1
size: few
V: TRBV7-3
DNA: TGTGCCAGCAGCCCCACCCGGACAGGGTCGAGCACCGGGGAGCTGTTTTTT
CDR3: CASSPTRTGSSTGELFF

J: TRBJ2-5
D: -
size: few
V: TRBV28
DNA: TGTGCCAGCAGCCGGGCTGGAGTTCTTGAGACCCAGTACTTC
CDR3: CASSRAGVLETQYF

J: TRBJ2-2
D: -
size: -
V: TRBV6-2/TRBV6-3
DNA: TGTGCCAGCAGTTATCCCCTTCCAGGGACCGGGGAGCTGTTTTTT
CDR3: CASSYPLPGTGELFF

J: TRBJ1-6
D: -
size: few
V: TRBV3-1
DNA: TGTGCCAGCAGCCCTAGCTCCAGCTCCTATAATTCACCCCTCCACTTT
CDR3: CASSPSSSSYNSPLHF

J: TRBJ2-3
D: TRBD2
size: many
V: TRBV20-1
DNA: TGCAGTGCTAGGCTCGCGGGGGGGCCAGATACGCAGTATTTT
CDR3: CSARLAGGPDTQYF

J: TRBJ2-5
D: TRBD1
size: many
V: TRBV5-5
DNA: TGTGCCAGCAGCTGGGACAGAGAAGAGACCCAGTACTTC
CDR3: CASSWDREETQYF

J: TRBJ2-5
D: TRBD2
size: few
V: TRBV5-1
DNA: TGCGCCAGCAGCGGCGGACTAGCGGGGACTCAAGAGACCCAGTACTTC
CDR3: CASSGGLAGTQETQYF

J: TRBJ2-7
D: TRBD2
size: -
V: TRBV9
DNA: TGTGCCAGCAGCGTAGCTAGCGGGGGAGCCTACGAGCAGTACTTC
CDR3: CASSVASGGAYEQYF

J: TRBJ2-1
D: TRBD2
size: few
V: TRBV28
DNA: TGTGCCAGCAGTTCCGCCCGGACTAGCGGGGGTTATGAGCAGTTCTTC
CDR3: CASSSARTSGGYEQFF

J: TRBJ2-1
D: -
size: many
V: TRBV10-2
DNA: TGCGCCAGCACCCCCCTGGCAACCGCCTACAATGAGCAGTTCTTC
CDR3: CASTPLATAYNEQFF

J: TRBJ2-5
D: TRBD2
size: many
V: TRBV6-6
DNA: TGTGCCAGCAGTTACCCGCATAGCGGGAGGGCAGAGACCCAGTACTTC
CDR3: CASSYPHSGRAETQYF

J: TRBJ1-3
D: -
size: many
V: TRBV4-1
DNA: TGCGCCAGCAGCCAAGATTCACCGGGACAATCGGGAAACACCATATATTTT
CDR3: CASSQDSPGQSGNTIYF

J: TRBJ2-2
D: TRBD2
size: -
V: TRBV29-1
DNA: TGCAGCGTTGGGGCTAGCGGGACCGGGGAGCTGTTTTTT
CDR3: CSVGASGTGELFF

J: TRBJ2-1
D: -
size: -
V: TRBV11-2
DNA: TGTGCCAGCAGCGTGGACTGGACCAATGAGCAGTTCTTC
CDR3: CASSVDWTNEQFF

J: TRBJ2-5
D: TRBD2
size: -
V: TRBV7-2
DNA: TGTGCCAGCAGCCCCCAGACTAGCGGGAATGAGTACTTC
CDR3: CASSPQTSGNEYF

J: TRBJ1-1
D: TRBD1
size: few
V: TRBV6-5
DNA: TGTGCCAGCAGTTACGGGACAGGGGCTGAAGCTTTCTTT
CDR3: CASSYGTGAEAFF

J: TRBJ2-2
D: -
size: few
V: TRBV7-2
DNA: TGTGCCAGCAGCCGTAACATCTTAGCGGCCCTGGGAACCGGGGAGCTGTTTTTT
CDR3: CASSRNILAALGTGELFF

J: TRBJ2-5
D: TRBD2
size: few
V: TRBV11-2
DNA: TGTGCCAGCAGCTCGGGACTGAGAGCGGGAGAGGGAGAGACCCAGTACTTC
CDR3: CASSSGLRAGEGETQYF

J: TRBJ2-5
D: -
size: -
V: TRBV19
DNA: TGTGCCAGTAGTATGGCTAAGGTTGGGGCCCCGGGTGCCCAGTACTTC
CDR3: CASSMAKVGAPGAQYF

J: TRBJ1-1
D: TRBD1
size: few
V: TRBV10-2
DNA: TGCGCCAGCAGTGAGAGGCAGGGGGCCGGGAACACTGAAGCTTTCTTT
CDR3: CASSERQGAGNTEAFF

J: TRBJ2-5
D: -
size: many
V: TRBV29-1
DNA: TGCAGCGCGACACTGGGGGGCGGGAGCCAAGAGACCCAGTACTTC
CDR3: CSATLGGGSQETQYF

J: TRBJ2-1
D: TRBD2
size: few
V: TRBV7-9
DNA: TGTGCCAGCAGCTTAGGGGGGCCGGGACTAGCGGCTCCGAGCTCCTACAATGAGCAGTTCTTC
CDR3: CASSLGGPGLAAPSSYNEQFF

J: TRBJ2-1
D: TRBD1
size: many
V: TRBV5-1
DNA: TGCGCCAGCAGCTTGGAGGGACAGGGTAGGAATGAGCAGTTCTTC
CDR3: CASSLEGQGRNEQFF

J: TRBJ2-5
D: -
size: -
V: TRBV5-4
DNA: TGTGCCAGCAGCTCCCTCGGCAGCCAAGAGACCCAGTACTTC
CDR3: CASSSLGSQETQYF

J: TRBJ2-2
D: -
size: -
V: TRBV15
DNA: TGTGCCACCAGCGGCCTGGGTGAGGGGATAAACACCGGGGAGCTGTTTTTT
CDR3: CATSGLGEGINTGELFF

J: TRBJ1-1
D: -
size: many
V: TRBV5-4
DNA: TGTGCCAGCCACCCAAACAAGGTCCTGAACACTGAAGCTTTCTTT
CDR3: CASHPNKVLNTEAFF

J: TRBJ2-7
D: TRBD1
size: -
V: TRBV3-1
DNA: TGTGCCAGCAGCCGGGACAGCTCCTACGAGCAGTGCTTC
CDR3: CASSRDSSYEQCF

J: TRBJ2-3
D: -
size: few
V: TRBV11-2
DNA: TGTGCCAGCAGCTTAGACCGGGACACCTTCACAGATACGCAGTATTTT
CDR3: CASSLDRDTFTDTQYF

J: TRBJ2-7
D: TRBD1
size: many
V: TRBV12-3/TRBV12-4
DNA: TGTGCCAGCAGTTTAAAAGGACAGGATACCTACGAGCAGTACTTC
CDR3: CASSLKGQDTYEQYF

J: TRBJ2-1
D: TRBD2
size: few
V: TRBV6-1
DNA: TGTGCCAGCAGTGGATCTAAAACTAGCGGGGTGGACAATGAGCAGTTCTTC
CDR3: CASSGSKTSGVDNEQFF

J: TRBJ2-7
D: TRBD1
size: -
V: TRBV7-3
DNA: TGTGCCAGCAGCTTAAAGGGACAGGGGAACGAGCAGTACTTC
CDR3: CASSLKGQGNEQYF

J: TRBJ1-4
D: -
size: -
V: TRBV15
DNA: TGTGCCACCAGCAGGTCTAGGACCCTCGGCGATGAAAAACTGTTTTTT
CDR3: CATSRSRTLGDEKLFF

J: TRBJ1-2
D: -
size: few
V: TRBV7-9
DNA: TGTGCCAGCAGCTTCGGTGAAGGGTTAAGCTATGGCTACACCTTC
CDR3: CASSFGEGLSYGYTF

J: TRBJ1-1
D: -
size: -
V: TRBV4-1
DNA: TGCGCCAGCAGCCAGCGGAACACTGAAGCTTTCTTT
CDR3: CASSQRNTEAFF

J: TRBJ2-7
D: -
size: -
V: TRBV9
DNA: TGTGCCAGCATTCGTTCCGGGCCTCAAACCCCCGAGCAGTACTTC
CDR3: CASIRSGPQTPEQYF

J: TRBJ1-5
D: -
size: -
V: TRBV24-1
DNA: TGTGCCACCAGTGGCGGAGACAGGACTAATCAGCCCCAGCATTTT
CDR3: CATSGGDRTNQPQHF

J: TRBJ2-3
D: -
size: many
V: TRBV4-2
DNA: TGTGCCAGCAGCCGCGAATTACCGGGGGGCACAGATACGCAGTATTTT
CDR3: CASSRELPGGTDTQYF

J: TRBJ1-3
D: -
size: few
V: TRBV30
DNA: TGTGCCTGGAGCCTCTCTGGAAACACCATATATTTT
CDR3: CAWSLSGNTIYF

J: TRBJ1-3
D: TRBD1
size: few
V: TRBV6-1
DNA: TGTGCCAGCAGTGAACGCGAGGGGGCCAGGGTTCGTGGATCTGGAAACACCATATATTTT
CDR3: CASSEREGARVRGSGNTIYF

J: TRBJ2-7
D: -
size: -
V: TRBV20-1
DNA: TGCAGTGCTCAGGGGGCCAGAGGGGGGGCCTACGAGCAGTACTTC
CDR3: CSAQGARGGAYEQYF

J: TRBJ1-1
D: -
size: few
V: TRBV28
DNA: TGTGCCAGCAATCTGCGCCGGGACGCTGAAGCTTTCTTT
CDR3: CASNLRRDAEAFF

J: TRBJ1-1
D: -
size: -
V: TRBV3-1
DNA: TGTGCCAGCAGCCATTCGGTGAACACTGAAGCTTTCTTT
CDR3: CASSHSVNTEAFF

J: TRBJ1-2
D: TRBD1
size: -
V: TRBV5-5
DNA: TGTGCCAGCAGCGGGGGACAGGGACATGGCTACACCTTC
CDR3: CASSGGQGHGYTF

J: TRBJ1-2
D: TRBD1
size: -
V: TRBV5-1
DNA: TGCGCCAGCAGCCCCAATTCACAGGGGGAGGCCTTGAGCTACACCTTC
CDR3: CASSPNSQGEALSYTF

J: TRBJ1-3
D: -
size: many
V: TRBV30
DNA: TGTGCCTGGAGTGGACGCGGACCTGGAAACACCATATATTTT
CDR3: CAWSGRGPGNTIYF

J: TRBJ1-5
D: -
size: many
V: TRBV30
DNA: TGTGCCTGGGCTAATAATAGCAATCAGCCCCAGCATTTT
CDR3: CAWANNSNQPQHF

J: TRBJ1-4
D: -
size: -
V: TRBV28
DNA: TGTGCCAGCCGACATCCGGCGACGGATGAAAAACTGTTTTTT
CDR3: CASRHPATDEKLFF